This TCR beta chain was identified in a study of beta chain features in type 1 diabetes. Regarding this clone: Its matching antigen is unknown.

The study, taken as a whole, reports: These data did not resolve whether HLA type affects TCRB rearrangement. Across patients, naive, central memory and Treg TCRB repertoires exhibited apparently greater similarity than was observed across healthy donors. A moderate, significant TCRB CDR3 shortening appeared in type 1 diabetes across four CD4+ subsets.

CDR1 is SQVTM, CDR2 ANQGSEA, per germline. CDR3 length: 13 residues. Trimming pared 4 bases from V and 6 bases from J, leaving 15 bases between. All of the isolated RNA was reverse transcribed, so expressed TCRB transcripts were sequenced. Sequencing used immunoSEQ multiplex PCR; TCRdb keeps in-frame clones, though not all of them. This table has over 40,000 clones, 66% appearing once. Input material: Tregs from blood. The rearrangement joins TRBV29-1 to TRBJ1-2; weak D call: TRBD1 (5 bases). The sequence was obtained from a young woman with type 1 diabetes. The CDR3 DNA reads TGCAGCGTTGGATCCCCGGGGGTGCATGGCTACACCTTC. Protein sequence: CSVGSPGVHGYTF.